This record covers a single TCR beta chain. Antigen: not known. The sample belongs to a study of blood T cells in healthy people across ages. Study conclusions and caveats: Per million T cells, TCR beta diversity dropped roughly linearly as age increased. Observed TCR beta diversity showed a strong correlation with the percentage of naive T cells as measured by flow cytometry. Aged donors had fewer naive CD4+ cells and lower diversity than long-lived donors.

It was with a sample-barcoded 5' primer and a J-beta primer mix that a second PCR of about 7 to 12 cycles was run. A template-switch adaptor that had 12 random nucleotides put a tag on each cDNA molecule. TCRdb itself ran the 5' RACE reads through MiXCR, one entry per CDR3 protein. The sample has 650,000 to 950,000 distinct CDR3 sequences, under 45% seen once. In germline, CDR1 is DFQATT, CDR2 SNEGSKA (reference sequence). CDR3 length: 13 residues. The TCR originated in a man aged 55 to 70 in good health. The V gene is TRBV20-1, the J gene TRBJ1-5; TRBD1 agrees at 8 bases. The specimen was blood. CDR3 nucleotide sequence: TGCAGCGTCCCGGGACAGGAGAATCAGCCCCAGCATTTT. It translates to CSVPGQENQPQHF.